This TCR beta chain originates from a study of T cell repertoires in cytomegalovirus infection. Study details: Shared public TCR beta signatures pointed to both CMV infection and a matching HLA type. Study-wide results and limits: Using cumulative public TCR beta family frequency, the authors identified those who carried CMV together with the relevant HLA. The ex vivo response was dominated by HLA-C-restricted CMV-specific TCR beta clonotypes.

Using its own MiXCR run on the reads, TCRdb lists one record per CDR3 protein. The data hold hundreds of thousands of distinct CDR3 sequences, with around 10% observed a single time. The ends were cut back, 11 bases at V and 8 bases at J, with 12 bases in the middle. This CDR3 region has 10 residues. A remark on this clonotype: The target antigen is unknown.

The sequence derives from a human donor in good health (CMV status not recorded). Some clones in this sample may be carry-over from other donors' samples. The sequenced sample consisted of PBMCs. The V call is TRBV12-3 or TRBV12-4, the J call TRBJ1-2; D call uncertain. The CDR3 sequence is CASYGEGYTF. CDR3 in DNA: TGTGCCTCCTACGGGGAAGGCTACACCTTC.